This is a list of T cell receptor beta chains from one sample in a study of immune evolution from preneoplasia to lung adenocarcinoma. Libraries were prepared by immunoSEQ multiplex PCR; TCRdb keeps only in-frame clonotypes and omits some of them. The sample consists of 10,000 or so clones, about 85% of them appearing once. The sample was FFPE minimally invasive lung adenocarcinoma tissue. The receptors shown here come from a donor aged 70 or over with lung adenocarcinoma. The conserved cysteine and the conserved F or W are not part of the CDR3 here. A D gene is named only where the DNA matches it firmly. Size values are once, few and many counts, or a class for expanded clones, and some rows have none.

- TRBJ1-1 TRBV30 TRBD1 AWSKGFWGQSISNTEAF
- TRBJ2-7 TRBV11-2 TRBD1 ASSVGQGASYEQY
- TRBJ2-5 TRBV7-9 - ASSIPGATRRETQY
- TRBJ2-1 TRBV5-1 TRBD1 ASSPGQGVDEQF
- TRBJ2-7 TRBV6-1 - ASWGSSYEQY
once TRBJ2-1 TRBV5-1 TRBD2 ASSKTSGSANEQF
- TRBJ2-2 TRBV18 TRBD1 ASSPPGQGLTGELF
- TRBJ1-2 TRBV5-5 - ASSRSDRDGYT
- TRBJ2-1 TRBV5-1 - ASSLAQRYNEQF
few TRBJ2-3 TRBV28 TRBD2 ASSLPSGLTDTQY
- TRBJ1-1 TRBV6-1 TRBD1 ASSERPTGSNTEAF
few TRBJ2-5 TRBV10-2 TRBD1 ASRGDRLQETQY
- TRBJ1-2 TRBV29-1 TRBD1 SVPATGQNYGYT
- TRBJ1-1 TRBV21-1 - ASSTRHRTGMNTEAF
- TRBJ2-5 TRBV19 - ASSIYHQETQY
- TRBJ1-2 TRBV2 TRBD1 ASSDRGTNYGYT
- TRBJ2-7 TRBV11-2 - ASSLDNRINEQY
once TRBJ1-5 TRBV2 TRBD1 ASSEGGTGNQPQH
few TRBJ2-2 TRBV6-1 - ATVRDQTGELF
- TRBJ1-1 TRBV7-8 TRBD1 ASSLRQGRTEAF
- TRBJ1-1 TRBV6-5 - ASSYTPGKTEAF
- TRBJ2-7 TRBV6-4 TRBD2 AKNRGTSRSYEQY